This TCR beta chain was sequenced in a study of T cell changes during pregnancy in multiple sclerosis (dated by TCRdb to the late 2010s). Some background on the complete study: The study examined how the T cell repertoire changed over the course of pregnancy in women with multiple sclerosis.

Comment on this clone: The antigen it binds to is not known. No base quality information exists; no much larger clone differs at one position.

The library came from the immunoSEQ multiplex PCR assay. This immuneACCESS table, as held by TCRdb, lists in-frame sequences with V and J called but not all clones. Of the missing ones, under half trace to an unresolved V gene in checked studies; the others have no known cause. In all, the sample holds around 95,000 clones, and around 94% of those were seen once. Of the sample, around 1.7% falls within the top ten clones. Trimming removed 3 bases from V and 0 bases from J; the gene matches leave 12 bases unexplained. According to the germline V gene, CDR1 reads MGHRA and CDR2 reads YSYEKL. The CDR3 runs 18 residues from the cysteine to the phenylalanine. Only CDR3 DNA remains: 54 bases, in frame from the first base.

The sequence came from a female donor in good health, enrolled as a control in a pregnancy study. The sample here was peripheral blood, taken after pregnancy. The sequence is built from TRBV4-1 and TRBJ2-3; TRBD1 lines up with 7 middle nucleotides. The nucleotides are TGCGCCAGCAGCCAGCTACGCGCCGGGACAGCGAGCACAGATACGCAGTATTTT. This codes for CASSQLRAGTASTDTQYF.